This TCR beta chain was recorded in a study of shared clonotypes between healthy human individuals. Whole-study context: Each donor's CD4 naive and CD4 memory cells filled three plates apiece, CD8 naive two, and CD8 memory one. Whole-study results and caveats: What rarefaction showed was incomplete sorted-subset sequencing despite large depth.

Germline lookup yields CDR1 SGHTA and CDR2 FQGNSA. Between the trimmed V and J ends, which lost 2 bases and 3 bases, there was a span of 11 bases. The CDR3 loop spans 14 amino acids. Of note for this clone: The antigen remains undetermined.

Some clones are missing from TCRdb's copy, which holds only in-frame ones; the method was immunoSEQ multiplex PCR. The top ten clones hold over 9.5% of a sample with about 340,000 clones, less than 85% of them seen once. The sequence was collected from a man younger than 45 in good health. The chain uses TRBV7-2 and TRBJ2-7; D is possibly TRBD1 (6 bases). What was sequenced was memory CD4+ T cells sorted from blood. This sample's subset: CD45RA-negative fraction. As DNA, the CDR3 is TGTGCCAGCAGCTTACAAGGACAGTACTACGAGCAGTACTTC. This encodes CASSLQGQYYEQYF.